This T cell receptor beta chain stems from a study of a mutant IDH1 vaccine in newly diagnosed glioma (dated by TCRdb to about 2021). For the wider study: Of the roughly 30 treated patients, around 62% were male and about 38% were female, and the mean age was roughly 38 years. Longitudinal TCRB deep sequencing was done for 25 to 30 treated patients, wherever samples were available for exploratory analyses. Before enrollment, most patients had been given radiochemotherapy with temozolomide as standard therapy, while the rest had received either radiotherapy alone or temozolomide alone. Peripheral blood samples were drawn at six visits, namely V03 (baseline), V05, V07, V10, V12 and V13.

What the time point label conveys for this sample: baseline, week 1 (first vaccination visit). Interpreted using the paper, the treatment or condition label stands for: pre-vaccination baseline after standard-of-care therapy. The donors had newly diagnosed IDH1-mutant astrocytomas of WHO grade 3 or 4 that showed loss of nuclear ATRX. The samples were drawn from NOA16, a multicentre, single-arm, open-label phase I trial in Germany that tested a mutant IDH1 peptide vaccine in humans for the first time. Visit V03 blood draws served as the baseline sample for immunogenicity testing. Genomic DNA for TCRB sequencing was extracted from EDTA blood using the DNeasy Blood and Tissue Kit. Libraries were constructed by the immunoSEQ multiplex PCR assay. Rearranged TCR beta chain sequences were amplified using the hsTCRB Kit according to the manufacturer's protocol. Sequencing of TCRB libraries was carried out on an Illumina MiSeq. The paper's data handling went like this. The proprietary platform of the kit vendor was used for demultiplexing, trimming and gene mapping. TCRdb retrieved this table from immuneACCESS and kept in-frame rearrangements only. Not all clones are present; in checked studies, unresolved V genes account for under half, and no reason is known for the remainder. That table furnishes V, J and clone size, whereas the DNA furnished D and trimming. This sample lists under 65,000 clones; approximately 80% were detected once. The top ten clonotypes cover roughly a fifth of the sample.

General conclusions and limits of the study: The authors stated that sample limitations prevented analyses of patient blood samples from being reproduced. Immune responses induced by the vaccine were seen in about 93% of patients across multiple MHC alleles. PBMC samples for TCRB deep sequencing were selected based on availability. Changes in the top peripheral T cell clonotypes picked up by TCRB sequencing did not appear to be linked to pseudoprogression.

Turning to this clone: No antigen is known for it. The input lacks base qualities; no much larger clone sits a single base away.

CDR1 and CDR2 are drawn from the germline V gene: LGHNA, YSLEER. The junction carries 8 bases between V and J, which are trimmed by 3 bases and 0 bases respectively. Reading from cysteine to phenylalanine, the CDR3 counts 14 amino acids. CDR3 DNA is the only sequence kept; it has 42 bases, read in frame from the first base. The origin of this receptor is a man aged 18 to 29 with glioma. The sample in question was PBMCs, obtained from a glioma patient treated with radiotherapy, temozolomide or both. The chain employs TRBV4-3 and TRBJ1-1, and possibly TRBD1, on 6 matching bases. Here the CDR3 is given as CASSQDRLNTEAFF. The nucleotide sequence is TGCGCCAGCAGCCAGGACAGATTGAACACTGAAGCTTTCTTT.